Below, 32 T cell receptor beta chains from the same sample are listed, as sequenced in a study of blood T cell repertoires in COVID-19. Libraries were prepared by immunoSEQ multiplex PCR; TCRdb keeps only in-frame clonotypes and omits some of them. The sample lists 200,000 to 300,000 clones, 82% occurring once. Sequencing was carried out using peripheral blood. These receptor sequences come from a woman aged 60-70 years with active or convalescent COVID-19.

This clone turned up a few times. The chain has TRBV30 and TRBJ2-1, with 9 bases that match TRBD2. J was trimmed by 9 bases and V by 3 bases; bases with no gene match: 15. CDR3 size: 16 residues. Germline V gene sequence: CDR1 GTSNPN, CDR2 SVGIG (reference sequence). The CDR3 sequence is CAWRAKGAGGPSEQFF. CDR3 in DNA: TGTGCCTGGAGAGCCAAAGGGGCGGGGGGGCCGAGTGAGCAGTTCTTC. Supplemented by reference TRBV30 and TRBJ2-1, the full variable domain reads SQTIHQWPATLVQPVGSPLSLECTVEGTSNPNLYWYRQAAGRGLQLLFYSVGIGQISSEVPQNLSASRPQDRQFILSSKKLLLSDSGFYLCAWRAKGAGGPSEQFFGPGTRLTVL.

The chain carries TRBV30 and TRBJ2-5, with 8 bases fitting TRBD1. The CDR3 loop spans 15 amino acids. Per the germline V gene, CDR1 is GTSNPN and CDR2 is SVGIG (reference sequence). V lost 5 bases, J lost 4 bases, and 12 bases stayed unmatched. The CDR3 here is CAWARGPLLVETQYF. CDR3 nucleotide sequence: TGTGCCTGGGCCAGGGGGCCCCTTCTCGTAGAGACCCAGTACTTC.

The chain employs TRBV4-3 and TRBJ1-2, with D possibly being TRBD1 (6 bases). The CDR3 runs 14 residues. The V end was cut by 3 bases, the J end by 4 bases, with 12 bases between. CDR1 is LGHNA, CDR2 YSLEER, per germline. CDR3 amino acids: CASSHPGTLYGYTF. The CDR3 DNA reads TGCGCCAGCAGCCACCCCGGGACACTCTATGGCTACACCTTC.

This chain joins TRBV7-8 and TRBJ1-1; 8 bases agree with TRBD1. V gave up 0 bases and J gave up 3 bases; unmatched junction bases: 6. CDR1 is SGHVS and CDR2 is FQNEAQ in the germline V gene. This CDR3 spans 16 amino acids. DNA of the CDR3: TGTGCCAGCAGCTTAGCCCGGGACAGGAGGTACACTGAAGCTTTCTTT. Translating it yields CASSLARDRRYTEAFF.

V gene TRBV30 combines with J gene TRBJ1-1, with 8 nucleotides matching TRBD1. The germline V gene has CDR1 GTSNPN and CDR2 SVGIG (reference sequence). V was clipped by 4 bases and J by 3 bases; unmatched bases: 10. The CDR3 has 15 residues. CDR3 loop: CAWTVRQGPYTEAFF. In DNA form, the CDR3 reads TGTGCCTGGACCGTCCGACAGGGGCCCTACACTGAAGCTTTCTTT.

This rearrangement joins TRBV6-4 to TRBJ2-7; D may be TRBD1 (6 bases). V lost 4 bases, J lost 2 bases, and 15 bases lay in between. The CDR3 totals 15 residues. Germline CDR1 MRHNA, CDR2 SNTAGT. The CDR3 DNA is TGTGCCAGCAGTGTTCAGGCAGGGGTAACCTACGAGCAGTACTTC. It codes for CASSVQAGVTYEQYF.

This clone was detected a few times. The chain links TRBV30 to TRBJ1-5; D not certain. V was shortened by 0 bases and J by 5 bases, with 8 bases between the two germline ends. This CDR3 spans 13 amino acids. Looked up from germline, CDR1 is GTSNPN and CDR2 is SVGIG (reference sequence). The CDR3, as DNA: TGTGCCTGGAGTGTGGGAGATTATCAGCCCCAGCATTTT. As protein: CAWSVGDYQPQHF.

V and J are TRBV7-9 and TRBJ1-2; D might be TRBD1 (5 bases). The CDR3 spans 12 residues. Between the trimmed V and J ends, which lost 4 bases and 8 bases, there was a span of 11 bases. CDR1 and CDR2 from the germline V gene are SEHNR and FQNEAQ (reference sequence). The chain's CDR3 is CASSSETGGYTF. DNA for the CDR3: TGTGCCAGCAGCTCCGAAACAGGAGGCTACACCTTC.

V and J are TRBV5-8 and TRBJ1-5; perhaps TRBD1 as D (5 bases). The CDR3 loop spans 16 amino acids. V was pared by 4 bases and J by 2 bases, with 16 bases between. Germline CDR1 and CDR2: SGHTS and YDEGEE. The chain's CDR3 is CASSKRPTVGNQPQHF. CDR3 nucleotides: TGTGCCAGCAGCAAGAGGCCGACAGTAGGCAATCAGCCCCAGCATTTT.

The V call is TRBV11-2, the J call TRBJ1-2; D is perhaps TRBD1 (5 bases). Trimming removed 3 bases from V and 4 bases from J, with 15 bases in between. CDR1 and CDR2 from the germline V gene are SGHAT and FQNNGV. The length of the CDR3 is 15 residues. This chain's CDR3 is CASSFGGGRSYGYTF. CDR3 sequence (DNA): TGTGCCAGCAGCTTCGGCGGGGGGAGGTCCTATGGCTACACCTTC. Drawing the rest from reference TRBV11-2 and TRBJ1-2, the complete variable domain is EAGVAQSPRYKIIEKRQSVAFWCNPISGHATLYWYQQILGQGPKLLIQFQNNGVVDDSQLPKDRFSAERLKGVDSTLKIQPAKLEDSAVYLCASSFGGGRSYGYTFGSGTRLTVV.

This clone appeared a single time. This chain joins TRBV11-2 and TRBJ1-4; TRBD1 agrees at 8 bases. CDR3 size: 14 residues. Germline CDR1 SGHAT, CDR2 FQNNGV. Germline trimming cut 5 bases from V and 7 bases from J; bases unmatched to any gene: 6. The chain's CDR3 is CASSKRDRPEKLFF. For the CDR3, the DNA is TGTGCCAGCAGCAAGCGGGACAGGCCTGAAAAACTGTTTTTT. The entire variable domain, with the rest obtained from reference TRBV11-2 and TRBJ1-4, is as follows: EAGVAQSPRYKIIEKRQSVAFWCNPISGHATLYWYQQILGQGPKLLIQFQNNGVVDDSQLPKDRFSAERLKGVDSTLKIQPAKLEDSAVYLCASSKRDRPEKLFFGSGTQLSVL.

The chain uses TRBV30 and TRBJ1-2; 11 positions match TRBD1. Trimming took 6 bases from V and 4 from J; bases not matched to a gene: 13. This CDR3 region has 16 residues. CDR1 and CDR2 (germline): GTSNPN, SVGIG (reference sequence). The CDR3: CACLPGQGGDGYGYTF. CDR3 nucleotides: TGTGCCTGCCTCCCGGGACAGGGGGGGGACGGCTATGGCTACACCTTC.

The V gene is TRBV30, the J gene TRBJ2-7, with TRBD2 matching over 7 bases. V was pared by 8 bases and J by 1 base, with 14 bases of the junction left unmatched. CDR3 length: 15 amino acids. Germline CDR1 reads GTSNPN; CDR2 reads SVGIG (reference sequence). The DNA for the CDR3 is TGTGCCGGAACGGGGAGGGGCTCAAGATCCTACGAGCAGTACTTC. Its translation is CAGTGRGSRSYEQYF.

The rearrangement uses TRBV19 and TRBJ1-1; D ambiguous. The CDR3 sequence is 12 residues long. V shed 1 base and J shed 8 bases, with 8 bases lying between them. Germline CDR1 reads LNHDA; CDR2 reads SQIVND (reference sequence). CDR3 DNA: TGTGCCAGTAGTATAGGCGGACTGGAAGCTTTCTTT. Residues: CASSIGGLEAFF.

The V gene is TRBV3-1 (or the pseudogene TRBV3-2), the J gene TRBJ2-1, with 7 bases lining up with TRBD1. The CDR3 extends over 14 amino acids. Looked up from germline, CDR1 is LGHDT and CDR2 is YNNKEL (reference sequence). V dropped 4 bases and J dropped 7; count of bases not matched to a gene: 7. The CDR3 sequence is CASSPTTGPNEQFF. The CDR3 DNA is TGTGCCAGCAGCCCTACGACAGGGCCTAATGAGCAGTTCTTC.

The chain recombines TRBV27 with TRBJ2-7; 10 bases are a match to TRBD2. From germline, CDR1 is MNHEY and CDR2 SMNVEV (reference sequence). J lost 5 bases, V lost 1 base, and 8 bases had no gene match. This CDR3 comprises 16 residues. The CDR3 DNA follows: TGTGCCAGCAGTTTATTAGCGGGGGGTTTGGGGCACGAGCAGTACTTC. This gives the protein CASSLLAGGLGHEQYF.

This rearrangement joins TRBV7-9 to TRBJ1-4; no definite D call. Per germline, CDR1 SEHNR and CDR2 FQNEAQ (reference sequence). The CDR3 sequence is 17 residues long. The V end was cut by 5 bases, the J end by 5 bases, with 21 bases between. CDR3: CASSLTGKAGLNEKLFF. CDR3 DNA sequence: TGTGCCAGCAGCCTCACCGGGAAGGCCGGCCTGAATGAAAAACTGTTTTTT.

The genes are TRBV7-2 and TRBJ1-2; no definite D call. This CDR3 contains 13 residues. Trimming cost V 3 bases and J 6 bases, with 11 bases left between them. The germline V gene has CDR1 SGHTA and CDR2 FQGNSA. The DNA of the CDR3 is TGTGCCAGCAGCTTTGGGCAGGAAAATGGCTACACCTTC. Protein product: CASSFGQENGYTF.

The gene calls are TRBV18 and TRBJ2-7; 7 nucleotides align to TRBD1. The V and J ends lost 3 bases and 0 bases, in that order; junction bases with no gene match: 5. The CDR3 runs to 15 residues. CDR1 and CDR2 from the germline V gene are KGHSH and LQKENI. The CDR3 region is CASSPPGQRSYEQYF. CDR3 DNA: TGTGCCAGCTCACCGCCGGGACAGCGCTCCTACGAGCAGTACTTC. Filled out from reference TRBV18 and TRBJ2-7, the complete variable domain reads NAGVMQNPRHLVRRRGQEARLRCSPMKGHSHVYWYRQLPEEGLKFMVYLQKENIIDESGMPKERFSAEFPKEGPSILRIQQVVRGDSAAYFCASSPPGQRSYEQYFGPGTRLTVT.

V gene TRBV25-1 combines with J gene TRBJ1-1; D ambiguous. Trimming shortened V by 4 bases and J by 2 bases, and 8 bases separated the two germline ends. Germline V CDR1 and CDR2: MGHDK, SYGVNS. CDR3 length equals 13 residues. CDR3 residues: CASSVTFNTEAFF. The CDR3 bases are TGTGCCAGCAGTGTTACATTTAACACTGAAGCTTTCTTT.

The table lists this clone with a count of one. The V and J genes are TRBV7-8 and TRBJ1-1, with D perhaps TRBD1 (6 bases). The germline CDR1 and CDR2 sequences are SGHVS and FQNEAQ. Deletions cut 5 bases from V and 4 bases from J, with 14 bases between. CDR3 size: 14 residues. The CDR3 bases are TGTGCCAGCAGCCTATACAGGGCGGGCACTGAAGCTTTCTTT. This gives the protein CASSLYRAGTEAFF.

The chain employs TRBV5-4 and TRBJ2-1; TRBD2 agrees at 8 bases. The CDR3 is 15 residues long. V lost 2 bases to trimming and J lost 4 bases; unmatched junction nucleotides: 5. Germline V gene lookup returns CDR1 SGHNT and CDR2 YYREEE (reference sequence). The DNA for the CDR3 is TGTGCCAGCAGCTTTGGGCGGGGGGATTACAATGAGCAGTTCTTC. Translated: CASSFGRGDYNEQFF.

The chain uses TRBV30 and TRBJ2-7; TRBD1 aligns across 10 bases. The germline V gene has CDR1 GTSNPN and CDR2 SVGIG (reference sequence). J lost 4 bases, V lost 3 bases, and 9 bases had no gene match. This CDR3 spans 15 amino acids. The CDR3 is CAWRSPDRGGYEQYF. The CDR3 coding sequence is TGTGCCTGGAGGTCCCCGGACAGGGGGGGTTACGAGCAGTACTTC. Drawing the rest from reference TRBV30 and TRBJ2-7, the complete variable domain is SQTIHQWPATLVQPVGSPLSLECTVEGTSNPNLYWYRQAAGRGLQLLFYSVGIGQISSEVPQNLSASRPQDRQFILSSKKLLLSDSGFYLCAWRSPDRGGYEQYFGPGTRLTVT.

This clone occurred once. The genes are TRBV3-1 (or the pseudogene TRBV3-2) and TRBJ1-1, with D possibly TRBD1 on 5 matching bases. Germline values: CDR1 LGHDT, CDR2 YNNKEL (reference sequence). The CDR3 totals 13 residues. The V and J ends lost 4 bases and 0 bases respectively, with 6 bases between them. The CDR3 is CASSPQVNTEAFF. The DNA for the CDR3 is TGTGCCAGCAGCCCACAGGTGAACACTGAAGCTTTCTTT.

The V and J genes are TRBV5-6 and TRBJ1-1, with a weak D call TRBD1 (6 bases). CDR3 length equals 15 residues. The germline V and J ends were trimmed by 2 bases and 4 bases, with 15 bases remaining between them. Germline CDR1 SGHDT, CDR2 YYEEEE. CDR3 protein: CASSFGGARGTEAFF. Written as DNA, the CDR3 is TGTGCCAGCAGCTTCGGGGGGGCGCGGGGCACTGAAGCTTTCTTT.

In DNA form, the CDR3 reads TGTGCCTGGAGTGTAGTGGCTAGCGGGACCCAGTACTTC. Translation: CAWSVVASGTQYF. The genes are TRBV30 and TRBJ2-5; 7 positions agree with TRBD2. Trimming took 0 bases from V and 7 from J; bases not matched to a gene: 5. The CDR3 is 13 residues long. The germline gives CDR1 GTSNPN, CDR2 SVGIG (reference sequence).

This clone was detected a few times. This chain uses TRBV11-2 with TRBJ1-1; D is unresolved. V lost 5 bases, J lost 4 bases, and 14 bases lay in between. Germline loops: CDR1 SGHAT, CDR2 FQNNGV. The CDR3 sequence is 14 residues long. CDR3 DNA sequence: TGTGCCAGCAGCCTTAATCGGGAAGTCACTGAAGCTTTCTTT. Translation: CASSLNREVTEAFF.

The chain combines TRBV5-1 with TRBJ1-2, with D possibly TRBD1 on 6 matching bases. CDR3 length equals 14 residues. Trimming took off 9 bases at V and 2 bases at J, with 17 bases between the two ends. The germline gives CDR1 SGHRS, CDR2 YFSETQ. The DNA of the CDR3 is TGCGCCACCTCCTCTCAGGGGCGAAACTATGGCTACACCTTC. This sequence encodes CATSSQGRNYGYTF.

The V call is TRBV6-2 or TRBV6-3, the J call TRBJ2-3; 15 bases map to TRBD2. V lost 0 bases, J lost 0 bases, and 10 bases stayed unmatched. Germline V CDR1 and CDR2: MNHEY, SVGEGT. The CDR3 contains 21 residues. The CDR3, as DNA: TGTGCCAGCAGTTACTCGACGGGACTAGCGGGGGGCCCCCTTAGCACAGATACGCAGTATTTT. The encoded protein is CASSYSTGLAGGPLSTDTQYF.

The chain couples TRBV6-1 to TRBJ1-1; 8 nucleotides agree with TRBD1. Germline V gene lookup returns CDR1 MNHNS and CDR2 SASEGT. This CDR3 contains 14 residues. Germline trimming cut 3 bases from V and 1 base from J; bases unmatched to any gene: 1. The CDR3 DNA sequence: TGTGCCAGCAGTGACAGGGGGCAGAACACTGAAGCTTTCTTT. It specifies CASSDRGQNTEAFF.

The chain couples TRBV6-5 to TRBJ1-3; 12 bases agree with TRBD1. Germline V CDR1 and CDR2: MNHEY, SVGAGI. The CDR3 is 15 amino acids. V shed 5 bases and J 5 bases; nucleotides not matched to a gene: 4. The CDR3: CASSPRDRGRNTIYF. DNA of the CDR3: TGTGCCAGCAGTCCAAGGGACAGGGGGCGAAACACCATATATTTT.

CDR3 protein: CAWGPWGGTEAFF. The CDR3 DNA is TGTGCCTGGGGTCCTTGGGGGGGCACTGAAGCTTTCTTT. The V and J genes are TRBV30 and TRBJ1-1; D possibly corresponds to TRBD1 (5 bases). The CDR3 is 13 amino acids. In germline, CDR1 is GTSNPN, CDR2 SVGIG (reference sequence). Between the trimmed V and J ends, which lost 5 bases and 4 bases, there was a span of 14 bases.